A single sample gave rise to the 13 T cell receptor beta chains below, sequenced in a study of T-cell reconstitution after alpha-beta-depleted transplantation in children. Unique molecular identifiers were built into the TCRbeta library. From the PCR reads, TCRdb called clonotypes with MiXCR, one entry per CDR3 protein. The sample yields approximately 1,000,000 distinct CDR3 sequences, roughly 31% seen once. This specimen was PBMCs, mostly from graft donor cells, taken 360 days after TCRalphabeta/CD19-depleted stem cell transplant. These receptors were collected from a boy less than two years old who had a stem cell transplant for SCID, so the T cells may come from the graft donor.

This clonotype has just a few counts. The rearrangement links TRBV25-1 to TRBJ2-5, with 8 positions matching TRBD2. Germline V gene data show CDR1 as MGHDK and CDR2 as SYGVNS. This CDR3 is built from 15 residues. V dropped 4 bases and J dropped 5; count of bases not matched to a gene: 9. The CDR3 here is CASSGYGGARETQYF. CDR3 coding DNA: TGTGCCAGCAGTGGATACGGGGGGGCACGGGAGACCCAGTACTTC.

This clonotype was found many times. The V and J genes are TRBV12-3 or TRBV12-4 and TRBJ2-2, with D perhaps TRBD1 or TRBD2 (5 bases each). V was shortened by 5 bases and J by 6 bases, with 10 bases between the two germline ends. The CDR3 is made up of 13 amino acids. DNA of the CDR3: TGTGCCAGCAGTCTGCAGGGAGCCGGGGAGCTGTTTTTT. It translates to CASSLQGAGELFF.

This clonotype has just a few counts. V gene TRBV20-1 combines with J gene TRBJ2-7; tentatively, D is TRBD2 (6 bases). CDR1 and CDR2 from the germline V gene are DFQATT and SNEGSKA (reference sequence). Between the trimmed V and J ends, which lost 5 bases and 10 bases, there was a span of 18 bases. The CDR3 loop spans 12 amino acids. This CDR3 reads CSAGGGAPVQYF. The CDR3 DNA follows: TGCAGTGCTGGAGGAGGGGCACCGGTTCAGTACTTC.

This chain links TRBV6-5 with TRBJ2-7; 9 nucleotides match TRBD1. The V gene's germline CDR1 is MNHEY and CDR2 SVGAGI. The CDR3 contains 15 residues. V trimming: 0 bases; J trimming: 2 bases; junction bases outside the gene matches: 2. The CDR3 loop is CASSYSTGGTYEQYF. CDR3 nucleotides: TGTGCCAGCAGTTACTCGACAGGGGGTACCTACGAGCAGTACTTC.

This clonotype has more than one count but fewer than ten. The chain is built from TRBV11-3 and TRBJ2-1; TRBD2 aligns across 9 bases. V dropped 0 bases and J dropped 4; count of bases not matched to a gene: 7. The germline V gene encodes CDR1 SGHNT and CDR2 YENEEA. The length of the CDR3 is 17 residues. The CDR3 bases are TGTGCCAGCAGCTTAGAGGGTCCGCGGGGGGGGTACAATGAGCAGTTCTTC. As protein: CASSLEGPRGGYNEQFF.

The rearrangement links TRBV18 to TRBJ2-3, with D perhaps TRBD2 (7 bases). The germline V and J ends were trimmed by 5 bases and 4 bases, with 22 bases remaining between them. Germline loops: CDR1 KGHSH, CDR2 LQKENI. The CDR3 spans 17 residues. The CDR3 DNA sequence: TGTGCCAGCTCAATTACACGGGGGGCCCCCGTCGCAGATACGCAGTATTTT. Protein: CASSITRGAPVADTQYF.

The chain is built from TRBV12-3 or TRBV12-4 and TRBJ2-3; D gene ambiguous. The CDR3 has 13 amino acids. Deletions cut 3 bases from V and 4 bases from J, with 8 bases between. The CDR3 is CASSFTVPDTQYF. The CDR3 DNA reads TGTGCCAGCAGTTTTACGGTACCAGATACGCAGTATTTT.

This clonotype was found once. The chain is built from TRBV7-9 and TRBJ2-3, with 8 nucleotides matching TRBD1. Losses at the gene ends were 5 bases for V and 8 bases for J; bases not matched to a gene: 3. The germline CDR1 and CDR2 sequences are SEHNR and FQNEAQ (reference sequence). The CDR3 runs to 12 residues. The CDR3 loop reads CASSGQGGTQYF. The CDR3 nucleotides are TGTGCCAGCAGCGGACAGGGAGGTACGCAGTATTTT. Looking up the rest from reference TRBV7-9 and TRBJ2-3 gives the full variable domain: DTGVSQNPRHKITKRGQNVTFRCDPISEHNRLYWYRQTLGQGPEFLTYFQNEAQLEKSRLLSDRFSAERPKGSFSTLEIQRTEQGDSAMYLCASSGQGGTQYFGPGTRLTVL.

This chain connects TRBV24-1 to TRBJ2-1, with D perhaps given as TRBD1 or TRBD2 (7 bases each). CDR1 KGHDR and CDR2 SFDVKD come from the germline V gene. CDR3 size: 16 residues. V was trimmed by 3 bases and J by 3 bases, leaving 14 bases between them. This CDR3 is CATSDPFRGGYNEQFF. CDR3 DNA: TGTGCCACCAGTGATCCCTTCAGGGGGGGCTACAATGAGCAGTTCTTC.

The chain combines TRBV20-1 with TRBJ2-7; D uncertain. The germline CDR1 and CDR2 sequences are DFQATT and SNEGSKA (reference sequence). There are 13 residues in the CDR3. V was cut by 3 bases and J by 5 bases, with 14 bases left in between. The CDR3 reads CSARKAAMDEQYF. The CDR3, as DNA: TGCAGTGCTAGGAAAGCCGCGATGGACGAGCAGTACTTC.

This clonotype was seen a few times. The V and J genes are TRBV7-9 and TRBJ1-1; D call uncertain. The CDR3 extends over 12 amino acids. Per the germline V gene, CDR1 is SEHNR and CDR2 is FQNEAQ (reference sequence). Deletions cut 5 bases from V and 4 bases from J, with 8 bases between. CDR3 region: CASSLLFTEAFF. The CDR3 DNA is TGTGCCAGCAGCCTTTTGTTCACTGAAGCTTTCTTT.

This clonotype was observed a handful of times. This chain joins TRBV4-1 and TRBJ2-3, with D possibly being TRBD1 or TRBD2 (5 bases each). Trimming left V 2 bases short and J 5 bases short, with 20 bases between. The CDR3 runs 17 residues. Germline CDR1 is MGHRA and CDR2 is YSYEKL. CDR3 nucleotides: TGCGCCAGCAGCCAACCTCGCCCCGGGACCGCGGGAGATACGCAGTATTTT. This sequence encodes CASSQPRPGTAGDTQYF.

This clonotype was seen a handful of times. This sequence joins TRBV28 and TRBJ2-1, with D perhaps TRBD2 (6 bases). Trimming pared 7 bases from V and 0 bases from J, leaving 13 bases between. CDR1 MDHEN and CDR2 SYDVKM come from the germline V gene. This CDR3 comprises 15 residues. The CDR3: CASTFRGISYNEQFF. The DNA for the CDR3 is TGTGCCAGCACCTTCCGGGGGATCTCCTACAATGAGCAGTTCTTC.